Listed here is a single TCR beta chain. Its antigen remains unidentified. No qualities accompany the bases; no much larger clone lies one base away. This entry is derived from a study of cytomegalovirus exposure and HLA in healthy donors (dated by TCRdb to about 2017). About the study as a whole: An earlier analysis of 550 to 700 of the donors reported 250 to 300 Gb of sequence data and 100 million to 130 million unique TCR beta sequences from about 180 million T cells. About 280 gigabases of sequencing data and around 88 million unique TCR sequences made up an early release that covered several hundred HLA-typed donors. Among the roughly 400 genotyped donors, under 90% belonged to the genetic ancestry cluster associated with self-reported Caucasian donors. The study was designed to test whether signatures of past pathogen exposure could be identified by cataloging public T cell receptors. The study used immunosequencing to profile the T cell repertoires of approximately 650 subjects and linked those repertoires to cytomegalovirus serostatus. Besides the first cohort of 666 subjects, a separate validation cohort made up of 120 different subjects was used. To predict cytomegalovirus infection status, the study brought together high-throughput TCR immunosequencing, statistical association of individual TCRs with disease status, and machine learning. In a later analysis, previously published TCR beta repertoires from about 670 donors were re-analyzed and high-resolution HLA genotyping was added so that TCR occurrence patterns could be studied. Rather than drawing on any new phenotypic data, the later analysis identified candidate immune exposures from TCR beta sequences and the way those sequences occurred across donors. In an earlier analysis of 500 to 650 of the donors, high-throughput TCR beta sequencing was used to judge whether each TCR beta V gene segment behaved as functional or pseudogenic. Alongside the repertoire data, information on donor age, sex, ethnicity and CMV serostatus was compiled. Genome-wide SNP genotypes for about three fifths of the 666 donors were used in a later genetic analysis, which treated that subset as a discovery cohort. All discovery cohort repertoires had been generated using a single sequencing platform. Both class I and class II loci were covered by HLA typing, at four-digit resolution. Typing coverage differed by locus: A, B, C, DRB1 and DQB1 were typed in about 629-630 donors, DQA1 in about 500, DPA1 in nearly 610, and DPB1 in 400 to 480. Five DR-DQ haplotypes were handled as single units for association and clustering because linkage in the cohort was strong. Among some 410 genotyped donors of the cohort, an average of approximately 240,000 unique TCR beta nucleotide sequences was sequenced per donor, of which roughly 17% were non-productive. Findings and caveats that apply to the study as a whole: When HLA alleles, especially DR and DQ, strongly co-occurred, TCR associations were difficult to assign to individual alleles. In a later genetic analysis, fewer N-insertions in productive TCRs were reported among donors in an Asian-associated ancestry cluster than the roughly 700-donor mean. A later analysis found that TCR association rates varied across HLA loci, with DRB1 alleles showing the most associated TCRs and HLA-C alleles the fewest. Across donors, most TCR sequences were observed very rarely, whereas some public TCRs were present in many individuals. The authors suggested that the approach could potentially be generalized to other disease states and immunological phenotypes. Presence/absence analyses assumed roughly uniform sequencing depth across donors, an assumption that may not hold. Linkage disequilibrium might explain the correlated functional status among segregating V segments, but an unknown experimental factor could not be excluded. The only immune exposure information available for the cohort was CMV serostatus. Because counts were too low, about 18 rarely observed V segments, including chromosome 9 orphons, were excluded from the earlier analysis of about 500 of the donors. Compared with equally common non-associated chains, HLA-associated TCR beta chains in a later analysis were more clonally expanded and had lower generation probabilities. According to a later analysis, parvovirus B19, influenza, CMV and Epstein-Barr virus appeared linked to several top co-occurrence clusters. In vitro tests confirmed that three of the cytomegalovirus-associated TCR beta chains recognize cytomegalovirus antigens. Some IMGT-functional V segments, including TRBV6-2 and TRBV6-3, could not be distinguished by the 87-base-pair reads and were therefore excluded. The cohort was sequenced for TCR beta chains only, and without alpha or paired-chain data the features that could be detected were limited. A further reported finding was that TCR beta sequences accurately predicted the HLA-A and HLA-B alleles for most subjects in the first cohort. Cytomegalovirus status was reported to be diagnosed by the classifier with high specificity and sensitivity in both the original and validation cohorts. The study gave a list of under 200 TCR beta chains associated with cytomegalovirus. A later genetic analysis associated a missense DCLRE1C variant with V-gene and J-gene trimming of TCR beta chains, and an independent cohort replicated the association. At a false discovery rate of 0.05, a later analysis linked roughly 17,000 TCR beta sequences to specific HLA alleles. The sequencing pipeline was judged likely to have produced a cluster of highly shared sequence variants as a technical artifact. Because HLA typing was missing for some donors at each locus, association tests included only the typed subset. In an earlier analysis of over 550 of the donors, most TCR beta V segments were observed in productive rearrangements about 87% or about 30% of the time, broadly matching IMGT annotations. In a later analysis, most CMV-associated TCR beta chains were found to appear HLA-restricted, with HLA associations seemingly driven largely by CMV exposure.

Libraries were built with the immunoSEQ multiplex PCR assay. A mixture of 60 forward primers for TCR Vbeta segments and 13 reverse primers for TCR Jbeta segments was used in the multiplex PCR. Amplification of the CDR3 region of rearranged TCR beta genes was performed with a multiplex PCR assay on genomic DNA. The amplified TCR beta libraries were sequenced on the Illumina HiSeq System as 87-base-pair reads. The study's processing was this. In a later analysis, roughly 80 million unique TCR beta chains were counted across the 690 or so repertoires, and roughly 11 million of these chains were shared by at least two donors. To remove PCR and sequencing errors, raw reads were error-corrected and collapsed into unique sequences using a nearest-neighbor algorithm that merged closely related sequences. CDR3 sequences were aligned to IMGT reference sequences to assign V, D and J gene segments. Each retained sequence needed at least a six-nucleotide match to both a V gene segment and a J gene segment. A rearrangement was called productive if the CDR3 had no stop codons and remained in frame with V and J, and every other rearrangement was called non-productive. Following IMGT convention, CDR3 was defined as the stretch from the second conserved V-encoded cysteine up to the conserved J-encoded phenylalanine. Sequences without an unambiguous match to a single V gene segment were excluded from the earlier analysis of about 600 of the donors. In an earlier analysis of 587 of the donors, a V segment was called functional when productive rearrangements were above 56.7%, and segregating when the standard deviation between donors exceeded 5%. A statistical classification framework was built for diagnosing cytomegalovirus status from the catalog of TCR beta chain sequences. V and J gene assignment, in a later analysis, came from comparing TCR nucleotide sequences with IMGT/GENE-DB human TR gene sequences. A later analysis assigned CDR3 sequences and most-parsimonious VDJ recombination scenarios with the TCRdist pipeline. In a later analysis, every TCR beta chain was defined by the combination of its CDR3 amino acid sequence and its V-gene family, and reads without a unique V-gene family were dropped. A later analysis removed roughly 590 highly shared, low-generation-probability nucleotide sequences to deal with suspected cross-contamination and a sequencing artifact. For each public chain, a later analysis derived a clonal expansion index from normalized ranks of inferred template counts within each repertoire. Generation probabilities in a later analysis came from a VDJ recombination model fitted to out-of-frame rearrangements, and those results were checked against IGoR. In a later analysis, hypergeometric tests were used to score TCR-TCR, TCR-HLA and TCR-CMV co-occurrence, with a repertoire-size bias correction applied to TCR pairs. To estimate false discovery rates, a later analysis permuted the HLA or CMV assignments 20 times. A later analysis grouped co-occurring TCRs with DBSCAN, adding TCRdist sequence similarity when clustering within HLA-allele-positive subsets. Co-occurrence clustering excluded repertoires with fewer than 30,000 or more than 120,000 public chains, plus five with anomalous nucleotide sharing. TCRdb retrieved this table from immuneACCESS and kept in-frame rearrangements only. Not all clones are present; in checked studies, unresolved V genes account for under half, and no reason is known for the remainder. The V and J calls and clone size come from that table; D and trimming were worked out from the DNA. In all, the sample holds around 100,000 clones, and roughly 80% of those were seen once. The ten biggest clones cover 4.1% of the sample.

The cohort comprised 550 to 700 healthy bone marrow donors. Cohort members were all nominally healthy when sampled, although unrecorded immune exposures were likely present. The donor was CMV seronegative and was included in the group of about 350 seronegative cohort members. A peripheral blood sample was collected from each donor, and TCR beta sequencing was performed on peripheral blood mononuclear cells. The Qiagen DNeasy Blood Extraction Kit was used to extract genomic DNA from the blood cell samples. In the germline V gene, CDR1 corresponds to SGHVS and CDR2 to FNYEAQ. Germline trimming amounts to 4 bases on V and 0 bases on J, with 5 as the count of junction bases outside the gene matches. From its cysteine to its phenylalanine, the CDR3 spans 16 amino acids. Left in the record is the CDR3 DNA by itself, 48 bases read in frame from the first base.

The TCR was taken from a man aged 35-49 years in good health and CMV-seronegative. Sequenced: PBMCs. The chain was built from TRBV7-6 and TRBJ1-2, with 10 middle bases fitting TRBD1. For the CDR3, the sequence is CASSSGTGASNYGYTF. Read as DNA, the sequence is TGTGCCAGCAGCTCCGGGACAGGGGCTTCTAACTATGGCTACACCTTC.